This section outlines one T cell receptor (beta chain) sequence together with its context. It has no known antigen specificity. Base quality data are lacking; no much larger clone is found one base away. The cohort was made up of approximately 700 healthy bone marrow donors. Cohort members were all nominally healthy when sampled, although unrecorded immune exposures were likely present. The donor tested CMV seropositive and was one of the 289 seropositive cohort members. Every donor gave a peripheral blood sample, and the peripheral blood mononuclear cells from that sample were used for TCR beta sequencing. Genomic DNA was extracted from the blood cell samples with the Qiagen DNeasy Blood Extraction Kit. This record belongs to a study of cytomegalovirus exposure and HLA in healthy donors (TCRdb year 2017). For the study in its entirety: An earlier analysis of approximately 640 of the donors reported about 250 Gb of sequence data and 117 million unique TCR beta sequences from some 180 million T cells. The study profiled the T cell repertoires of more than 500 subjects by immunosequencing and related them to cytomegalovirus serostatus. To predict cytomegalovirus infection status, the study brought together high-throughput TCR immunosequencing, statistical association of individual TCRs with disease status, and machine learning. Rather than using new phenotypic data, the later analysis identified candidate immune exposures from TCR beta sequences and from how often those sequences occurred across donors. Of the approximately 370 genotyped donors, more than 75% were placed in the genetic ancestry cluster associated with self-reported Caucasian donors. The study was designed to test whether signatures of past pathogen exposure could be identified by cataloging public T cell receptors. An earlier analysis of approximately 580 of the donors used high-throughput TCR beta sequencing to judge whether each TCR beta V gene segment behaved as functional or pseudogenic. Typing coverage varied by locus: about 629-640 donors for A, B, C, DRB1 and DQB1; 522 for DQA1; more than 600 for DPA1; 450 to 480 for DPB1. Donor age, sex, ethnicity and CMV serostatus were compiled alongside the repertoire data. Along with the approximately 700-subject first cohort, a separate validation cohort of 120 different subjects was used. Across approximately 400 genotyped donors of the cohort, an average of approximately 240,000 unique TCR beta nucleotide sequences per donor were sequenced, and roughly 18% of those sequences were non-productive. A later genetic analysis used genome-wide SNP genotypes for about three fifths of the 666 donors, treating that subset as a discovery cohort. HLA typing included class I and class II loci at four-digit resolution. A later analysis re-examined previously published TCR beta repertoires from more than 650 donors and added high-resolution HLA genotyping to investigate patterns of TCR occurrence. All discovery cohort repertoires had been generated using a single sequencing platform. Because of strong linkage in the cohort, roughly five DR-DQ haplotypes were treated as single units for association and clustering. An early release covering about 600 HLA-typed donors comprised roughly 300 gigabases of sequencing data and tens of millions of unique TCR sequences.

The full study reports these points: A further reported finding was that TCR beta sequences accurately predicted the HLA-A and HLA-B alleles for most subjects in the first cohort. According to a later analysis, parvovirus B19, influenza, CMV and Epstein-Barr virus appeared linked to several top co-occurrence clusters. In both the original and validation cohorts, the classifier was reported to diagnose cytomegalovirus status with high specificity and sensitivity. Roughly uniform sequencing depth across donors was assumed in presence/absence analyses, although this assumption may not hold. The earlier analysis of around 600 of the donors excluded roughly 16 rarely observed V segments, including chromosome 9 orphons, because counts were too low. The 87-base-pair reads could not distinguish some IMGT-functional V segments, including TRBV6-2 and TRBV6-3, so those segments were excluded. The authors suggested that the approach could potentially be generalized to other disease states and immunological phenotypes. HLA typing was unavailable for some donors at each locus, so association tests used only the typed subset. In an earlier analysis of around 600 of the donors, most TCR beta V segments appeared in productive rearrangements about 90% or about 30% of the time, broadly matching IMGT annotations. Compared with equally common non-associated chains, HLA-associated TCR beta chains in a later analysis were more clonally expanded and had lower generation probabilities. In a later genetic analysis, a missense DCLRE1C variant was associated with V-gene and J-gene trimming of TCR beta chains, and the association was replicated in an independent cohort. A cluster of highly shared sequence variants was judged likely to be a technical artifact of the sequencing pipeline. A later analysis associated 15,000 to 20,000 TCR beta sequences with specific HLA alleles at a false discovery rate of 0.05. When HLA alleles, especially DR and DQ, strongly co-occurred, TCR associations were difficult to assign to individual alleles. Most TCR sequences were observed very rarely across donors, whereas some public TCRs were present in many individuals. For the cohort, immune exposure information was limited to CMV serostatus. Compared with the roughly 700-donor mean, donors in an Asian-associated ancestry cluster had fewer N-insertions in productive TCRs, according to a later genetic analysis. In a later analysis, most CMV-associated TCR beta chains were found to appear HLA-restricted, with HLA associations seemingly driven largely by CMV exposure. The cohort was sequenced for TCR beta chains only, and without alpha or paired-chain data the features that could be detected were limited. In vitro tests confirmed that three of the cytomegalovirus-associated TCR beta chains recognize cytomegalovirus antigens. The study listed 164 TCR beta chains as associated with cytomegalovirus. According to a later analysis, TCR association rates differed among HLA loci, with DRB1 alleles showing the most associated TCRs and HLA-C alleles showing the fewest. Linkage disequilibrium might explain the correlated functional status among segregating V segments, but an unknown experimental factor could not be excluded.

The junction carries 11 bases between V and J, which are trimmed by 3 bases and 3 bases respectively. The CDR3 runs 14 residues from the cysteine to the phenylalanine. The entry retains the CDR3 DNA only, 42 bases that are in frame from base 1. CDR1 and CDR2 (SQVTM, ANQGSEA) derive from the germline V gene. The method behind the library was the immunoSEQ multiplex PCR assay. For the multiplex PCR, a mixture combining 60 forward primers for TCR Vbeta segments and 13 reverse primers for TCR Jbeta segments was used. Amplification of the CDR3 region of rearranged TCR beta genes was performed with a multiplex PCR assay on genomic DNA. The amplified TCR beta libraries were sequenced on the Illumina HiSeq System as 87-base-pair reads. As for how the authors treated the data: Across the 670 or so repertoires, a later analysis counted approximately 83 million unique TCR beta chains, 9 million to 14 million of which were shared by at least two donors. To remove PCR and sequencing errors, raw reads were error-corrected and collapsed into unique sequences using a nearest-neighbor algorithm that merged closely related sequences. To assign V, D and J gene segments, CDR3 sequences were aligned to IMGT reference sequences. For a sequence to be retained, a match of at least six nucleotides to both a V gene segment and a J gene segment was required. Rearrangements were called productive when the CDR3 lacked stop codons and stayed in frame with V and J; all others were non-productive. CDR3 was defined according to IMGT convention as the region running from the second conserved V-encoded cysteine to the conserved J-encoded phenylalanine. The earlier analysis of some 550 of the donors excluded any sequence lacking an unambiguous match to a single V gene segment. An earlier analysis of 500 to 700 of the donors classified V segments as functional when productive rearrangements were above 56.7% and as segregating when the standard deviation between donors was above 5%. A statistical classification framework was developed to diagnose cytomegalovirus status using the catalog of TCR beta chain sequences. In a later analysis, TCR nucleotide sequences were compared against IMGT/GENE-DB human TR gene sequences so that V and J genes could be assigned. A later analysis assigned CDR3 sequences and most-parsimonious VDJ recombination scenarios with the TCRdist pipeline. In a later analysis, every TCR beta chain was defined by the combination of its CDR3 amino acid sequence and its V-gene family, and reads without a unique V-gene family were dropped. A later analysis removed 500 to 650 highly shared, low-generation-probability nucleotide sequences to deal with suspected cross-contamination and a sequencing artifact. In a later analysis, a clonal expansion index was calculated for each public chain from normalized within-repertoire ranks of inferred template counts. In a later analysis, generation probabilities were computed with a VDJ recombination model fitted to out-of-frame rearrangements, and the resulting probabilities were checked against IGoR. A later analysis scored TCR-TCR, TCR-HLA and TCR-CMV co-occurrence with hypergeometric tests, applying a repertoire-size bias correction to TCR pairs. False discovery rates were estimated in a later analysis by permuting HLA or CMV assignments 20 times. In a later analysis, co-occurring TCRs were grouped using DBSCAN, with TCRdist sequence similarity added in when clustering inside HLA-allele-positive subsets. For co-occurrence clustering, repertoires with fewer than 30,000 or more than 120,000 public chains were excluded, along with several repertoires with anomalous nucleotide sharing. Not all clones reach the TCRdb copy of this immuneACCESS table, which keeps in-frame sequences only. Checked studies attribute under half of the gap to unresolved V genes and leave the rest unexplained. V and J calls and clone size come straight from that table; D and trimming were deduced from the DNA. This sample has 150,000 to 200,000 clones in its table, and approximately 79% of those were observed once. Clones ranked in the top ten supply around 0.98% of the sample.

Specimen: PBMCs. In this chain, TRBV29-1 is recombined with TRBJ2-2, with a tentative D gene TRBD1 over 6 matching bases. The sequence was obtained from a woman aged 50 to 60 in good health and CMV-seropositive. The DNA sequence reads TGCAGCGTTGATTCCGGACAGCACACCGGGGAGCTGTTTTTT. It codes for CSVDSGQHTGELFF.